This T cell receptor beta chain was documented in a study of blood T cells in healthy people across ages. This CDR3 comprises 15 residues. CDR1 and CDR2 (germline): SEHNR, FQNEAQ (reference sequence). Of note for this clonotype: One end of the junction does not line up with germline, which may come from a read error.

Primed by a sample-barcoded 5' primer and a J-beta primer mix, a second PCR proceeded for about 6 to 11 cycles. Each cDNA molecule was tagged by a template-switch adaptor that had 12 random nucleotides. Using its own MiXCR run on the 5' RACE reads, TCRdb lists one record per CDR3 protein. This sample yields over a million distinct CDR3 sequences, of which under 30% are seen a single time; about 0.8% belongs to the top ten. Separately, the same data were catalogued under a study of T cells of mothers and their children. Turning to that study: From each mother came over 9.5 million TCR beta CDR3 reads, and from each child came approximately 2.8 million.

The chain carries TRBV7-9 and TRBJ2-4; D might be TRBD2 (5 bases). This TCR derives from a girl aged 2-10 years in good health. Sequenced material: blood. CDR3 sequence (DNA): TGTGCCAGCAGCTTACTCGGGCTAGCCGAAAACATTCAGTACTTC. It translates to CASSLLGLAENIQYF.